This TCR beta chain was captured in a study of cytomegalovirus exposure and HLA in healthy donors. V trimming: 6 bases; J trimming: 5 bases; junction bases outside the gene matches: 2. The CDR3 is made up of 13 amino acids. Germline V gives CDR1 LNHDA, CDR2 SQIVND (reference sequence). PCR was performed using 60 Vbeta and 13 Jbeta primers. Sequencing was performed with immunoSEQ multiplex PCR; in TCRdb, only in-frame clones are kept and a portion is missing. The profile covers approximately 170,000 clones, with over 70% appearing a single time and over 2.5% taken by the ten largest. Concerning this clone itself: Other DNA sequences within the sample encode an identical CDR3.

The material sequenced was PBMCs. The chain uses TRBV19 and TRBJ1-2, with 11 bases aligning to TRBD1. This TCR was sampled from a female donor in good health and CMV-seronegative. CDR3 nucleotides: TGTGCCAGTAGCAGGGACAGGGGGTATGGCTACACCTTC. Protein: CASSRDRGYGYTF.